This TCR beta chain was captured by sequencing in a study of blood T cell repertoires in COVID-19. Whole-study context: Nucleic acid was either cDNA or gDNA, and it came from T cells, B-cell-depleted T cells, or PBMCs.

Concerning this clone itself: Other DNA sequences within the sample encode an identical CDR3.

Either two negative PCRs, clearance, or symptom resolution qualified Cohort 3 donors as recovered. The V end was cut by 0 bases, the J end by 2 bases, with 8 bases between. In germline, CDR1 is SGHDT, CDR2 YYEEEE. The CDR3 has 14 amino acids. Profiling relied on immunoSEQ multiplex PCR, and the TCRdb table lists in-frame clones only, not all of them. Of over 150,000 clones listed, about 85% are singletons. This sequence was found in a young woman who had recovered from COVID-19. The chain employs TRBV5-6 and TRBJ1-2; D is ambiguous. Sequenced: PBMCs or T cells enriched from blood (not recorded which). CDR3 DNA: TGTGCCAGCAGCTTGGACCGAGGGAACTATGGCTACACCTTC. Protein sequence: CASSLDRGNYGYTF.